This T cell receptor beta chain was obtained from a study of T cells in localized non-small cell lung cancer. Study results and caveats: Uninvolved adjacent lung, not tumor, had the highest T cell clonality.

V lost 4 bases and J lost 2; bases outside the gene matches: 9. The CDR3 sequence is 17 residues long. The germline V gene has CDR1 MDHEN and CDR2 SYDVKM. Here immunoSEQ multiplex PCR was the method, and the copy in TCRdb shows in-frame clones only, minus some. The sample shows under 35,000 clones, 91% of them seen only once. A remark on this clone: Its antigen is not known.

This sequence joins TRBV28 and TRBJ2-3; 10 bases line up with TRBD2. The receptor's source is a female donor older than 55 with stage I lung adenocarcinoma. The source was peripheral blood, collected before any cancer treatment. The CDR3 reads CASSSPPLAGLTDTQYF. The CDR3 DNA is TGTGCCAGCAGTTCCCCTCCACTAGCGGGACTCACAGATACGCAGTATTTT.